This is a list of T cell receptor beta chains from one sample in a study of CD8 T cells in ankylosing spondylitis. TCRdb independently ran MiXCR on the 5' RACE reads; one entry per CDR3 protein. The sample yields 150,000 to 200,000 distinct CDR3 sequences, 8.5% to 10% seen once. The source material was blood, either unsorted or a sorted T cell fraction (not recorded which). Every receptor here comes from a female donor with ankylosing spondylitis or in good health (not recorded which). Each CDR3 is given with its conserved first and last residue.

v_call: TRBV5-1; j_call: TRBJ2-1; cdr3_aa: CASSLAPKNEQFF
v_call: TRBV20-1; j_call: TRBJ2-3; cdr3_aa: CSARGWGTSGPGGTDTQYF
v_call: TRBV3-1; j_call: TRBJ2-1; cdr3_aa: CASRREPGLAGISSYNEQFF
v_call: TRBV7-9; j_call: TRBJ2-1; cdr3_aa: CASSFSSARRWNEQFF
v_call: TRBV5-1; j_call: TRBJ1-5; cdr3_aa: CASSSTGDSNQPQHF
v_call: TRBV29-1; j_call: TRBJ2-7; cdr3_aa: CSVGGQDYEQYF
v_call: TRBV15; j_call: TRBJ1-1; cdr3_aa: CATSSSGGREAFF
v_call: TRBV19; j_call: TRBJ1-1; cdr3_aa: CASSIGPNTEAFF
v_call: TRBV2; j_call: TRBJ2-1; cdr3_aa: CASSPAANEQFF
v_call: TRBV6-1; j_call: TRBJ1-2; cdr3_aa: CASSTPDSLHYGYTF
v_call: TRBV9; j_call: TRBJ1-6; cdr3_aa: CASSPAGQRNSPLHF
v_call: TRBV20-1; j_call: TRBJ1-5; cdr3_aa: CSARVAPRANQPQHF
v_call: TRBV27; j_call: TRBJ2-2; cdr3_aa: CASSLELAPGELFF